The 9 T cell receptor beta chains below were found in one sample sequenced in a study of blood T cell repertoires in COVID-19. Some clones are missing from TCRdb's copy, which holds only in-frame ones; the method was immunoSEQ multiplex PCR. The table has under 300,000 clones, 65% to 90% seen once. Material: peripheral blood. Source of these receptors: a woman of 80 years or more with active or convalescent COVID-19.

V usage is TRBV28 and J usage is TRBJ2-4; D ambiguous. The germline V and J ends were trimmed by 2 bases and 5 bases, with 10 bases remaining between them. This CDR3 is built from 14 residues. Germline CDR1 and CDR2: MDHEN and SYDVKM. CDR3 sequence reads: CASSLLGGENIQYF. The CDR3 DNA sequence: TGTGCCAGCAGTTTACTCGGCGGCGAAAACATTCAGTACTTC. Full variable domain (remainder filled in from reference TRBV28 and TRBJ2-4): DVKVTQSSRYLVKRTGEKVFLECVQDMDHENMFWYRQDPGLGLRLIYFSYDVKMKEKGDIPEGYSVSREKKERFSLILESASTNQTSMYLCASSLLGGENIQYFGAGTRLSVL.

This clone was observed a single time. This sequence joins TRBV27 and TRBJ1-1; TRBD1 matches at 9 bases. Trimming at V came to 6 bases and at J to 7 bases, leaving 9 bases not matched to a gene. The CDR3 has 14 residues. CDR1 and CDR2 (germline): MNHEY, SMNVEV (reference sequence). Written as DNA, the CDR3 is TGTGCCAGCAGCCCCGTCCCGGGACAGGGTGAAGCTTTCTTT. Amino acid sequence: CASSPVPGQGEAFF.

The chain joins TRBV18 to TRBJ1-2; D is unclear. V lost 3 bases and J lost 2, with 10 bases in between. The CDR3 consists of 14 residues. Per germline, CDR1 KGHSH and CDR2 LQKENI. CDR3 sequence (DNA): TGTGCCAGCTCACCGAGGCAGCAGAACTATGGCTACACCTTC. Its translation is CASSPRQQNYGYTF.

V and J are TRBV4-1 and TRBJ1-1; D gene ambiguous. Trimming took off 4 bases at V and 0 bases at J, with 12 bases between the two ends. Per germline, CDR1 MGHRA and CDR2 YSYEKL. The CDR3 has 15 amino acids. The CDR3 sequence: CASSLVSVMNTEAFF. The CDR3 nucleotides read TGCGCCAGCAGCCTTGTTTCAGTTATGAACACTGAAGCTTTCTTT.

This chain joins TRBV28 and TRBJ1-1; the match to TRBD1 covers 9 bases. Germline loops: CDR1 MDHEN, CDR2 SYDVKM. The CDR3 length is 15 residues. V lost 6 bases, J lost 4 bases, and 9 bases stayed unmatched. CDR3 nucleotide sequence: TGTGCCAGCAGGGGGACAGGGAACCTCGGCACTGAAGCTTTCTTT. It encodes CASRGTGNLGTEAFF.

This chain joins TRBV12-2 and TRBJ2-1; the table's D call of TRBD1 was not tested on the DNA. TRBV12-2 is a documented pseudogene. CDR3 length equals 16 residues. CDR3 DNA: TGTGCAAGTCGCAGCGATCCCAGGGTGGGGTACAATGAGCAGTTCTTC. Protein: CASRSDPRVGYNEQFF.

This chain links TRBV7-7 with TRBJ2-2, with 9 bases that match TRBD2. Germline CDR1 is SSHAT and CDR2 is FNYEAQ (reference sequence). The CDR3 is made up of 17 amino acids. With 6 bases clipped from V and 0 bases from J, the junction kept 8 bases outside the gene matches. This chain's CDR3 is CASSSLAGHSNTGELFF. Here the CDR3 DNA reads TGTGCCAGCAGTTCTCTAGCGGGACACTCGAACACCGGGGAGCTGTTTTTT. The full variable domain, in which reference TRBV7-7 and TRBJ2-2 provide the parts outside the CDR3, is GAGVSQSPRYKVTKRGQDVTLRCDPISSHATLYWYQQALGQGPEFLTYFNYEAQPDKSGLPSDRFSAERPEGSISTLTIQRTEQRDSAMYRCASSSLAGHSNTGELFFGEGSRLTVL.

V and J are TRBV19 and TRBJ2-1, with 10 bases aligning to TRBD2. This CDR3 comprises 16 residues. Trimming at V came to 4 bases and at J to 2 bases, leaving 5 bases not matched to a gene. Germline CDR1 and CDR2: LNHDA and SQIVND (reference sequence). CDR3 loop: CASSTRLAGAYNEQFF. The CDR3 bases are TGTGCCAGTAGTACAAGGCTAGCGGGAGCCTACAATGAGCAGTTCTTC.

J is TRBJ2-7 and V is TRBV6-1; TRBD2 matches 10 bases. V shed 0 bases, J shed 4 bases, and the junction held 3 bases outside the gene matches. CDR3 length equals 15 residues. Looked up from germline, CDR1 is MNHNS and CDR2 is SASEGT. The DNA for the CDR3 is TGTGCCAGCAGTGAAGCGGAACTAGCGGGGTACGAGCAGTACTTC. Amino acid sequence: CASSEAELAGYEQYF.